This T cell receptor beta chain is drawn from a study of CD8+ T cells in alopecia areata. About the study: Patients took tofacitinib for 6 to 18 months, followed by 6 drug-free months.

Points from the study as a whole: Especially in alopecia totalis/universalis, lesional scalp showed greater clonality than normal scalp did. Besides other cells, scalp samples also yield sequences of resident alphabeta T cells from normal skin.

Sequencing used cDNA as its template, made by extracting RNA and reverse transcribing it. The repertoire was sequenced with immunoSEQ multiplex PCR; TCRdb's copy has only in-frame clones and lacks some. There are about 200,000 clones in the sample; around 65% occur only once, and about 4.2% lies in the top ten. CDR1 is MNHEY, CDR2 SVGAGI, per germline. V was pared by 6 bases and J by 2 bases, with 10 bases between. There are 14 residues in the CDR3. This clone was picked up a small number of times. Antigen unknown. Treatment denoted: oral pan-JAK inhibitor, 5-10 mg twice daily. The sample in question was CD4+ T cells sorted from blood, obtained at week 4, from a patient treated with tofacitinib. The chain links TRBV6-5 to TRBJ2-2; D not resolved. The TCR originated in a human donor with alopecia areata. CDR3 nucleotides: TGTGCCAGCAGCCGAGAAAGAAACACCGGGGAGCTGTTTTTT. Its translation: CASSRERNTGELFF.